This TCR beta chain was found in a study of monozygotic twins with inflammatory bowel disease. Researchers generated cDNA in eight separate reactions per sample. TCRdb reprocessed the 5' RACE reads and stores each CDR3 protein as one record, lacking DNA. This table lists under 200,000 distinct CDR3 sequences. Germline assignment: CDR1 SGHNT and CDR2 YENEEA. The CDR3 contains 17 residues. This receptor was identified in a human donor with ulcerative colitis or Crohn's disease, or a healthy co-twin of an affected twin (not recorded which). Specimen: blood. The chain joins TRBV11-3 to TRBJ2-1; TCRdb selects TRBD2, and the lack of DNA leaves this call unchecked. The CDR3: CASSAIGRGLIENEQFF.